This T cell receptor beta chain came from a study of blood T cell repertoires in COVID-19 (TCRdb year 2020). In the study overall: Samples covering the acute and convalescent phases of COVID-19 were provided by collaborators in the United States, Italy and Spain. The material from the prospective study consisted of cDNA or gDNA derived from T cells, B-cell-depleted T cells, or PBMCs. Subjects who had been exposed to COVID-19, were actively infected with it, or had recovered from it provided the deeply sampled blood TCRbeta repertoires that made up the dataset. The repertoires were released in a freely available public database meant as a resource for research on the immune response to SARS-CoV-2. The samples were drawn from two sources: the first 160 participants of the ongoing ImmuneRACE study, and 1,000 to 1,500 subjects contributed by 6 global collaborators. The sample metadata nearly always contained a de-identified subject ID, COVID-19 status, age in years and sex. Where HLA class I and class II types were available, the types were taken from metadata supplied by the sample provider, not from assay-based typing.

TCRbeta CDR3 regions were amplified from genomic DNA by means of the immunoSEQ Assay, a bias-controlled multiplex PCR. The authors' pipeline ran thus. The number of nucleated cells in each sample was estimated by amplification of reference gene primers within the assay. Sequence reads were collapsed and filtered to measure the absolute abundance of every unique TCRbeta CDR3 rearrangement. For each sample, productive Simpson clonality was calculated as the square root of Simpson's diversity index over productive rearrangements. TCRdb's version of the immuneACCESS table is confined to in-frame rearrangements and falls short of the full clone set. An unresolved V gene accounts for under half of the shortfall where checked; the remainder is of unknown origin. The DNA gave D and trimming, while V, J and clone size come from that table. This sample gives about 290,000 clones in total; roughly 91% of them show up just once. The top ten clones comprise around 10% of the sample.

A distance of 9 bases separates the germline ends of V and J, which lose 6 bases and 7 bases respectively. Reading from cysteine to phenylalanine, the CDR3 counts 12 amino acids. The DNA shown is the 36-base CDR3, in frame from base 1. Overall results and qualifications from the work: The amount of clinical and demographic metadata varied by source and participant and was provided uncurated.

On this clone: No cognate antigen has been identified for it. Base qualities are not at hand, and no much larger clone is one base apart.

In Seattle, one collaborating source enrolled patients while the infection was active and tracked those patients longitudinally over the course of disease. Whole blood was collected in K2EDTA tubes by collaborating institutions according to the institutions' own protocols. For TCRbeta analysis, collaborator samples were shipped as frozen whole blood, as isolated PBMCs, or as DNA extracted from either sample type. This TCR was sampled from a woman aged 30 to 39 with COVID-19, enrolled during active disease. Sequenced: peripheral blood. The chain couples TRBV12-3 or TRBV12-4 to TRBJ2-2, with TRBD1 perhaps the D gene, on 5 matching bases. The sequenced DNA is TGTGCCAGCAGGGACATTGTCGGGGAGCTGTTTTTT. The encoded protein is CASRDIVGELFF.